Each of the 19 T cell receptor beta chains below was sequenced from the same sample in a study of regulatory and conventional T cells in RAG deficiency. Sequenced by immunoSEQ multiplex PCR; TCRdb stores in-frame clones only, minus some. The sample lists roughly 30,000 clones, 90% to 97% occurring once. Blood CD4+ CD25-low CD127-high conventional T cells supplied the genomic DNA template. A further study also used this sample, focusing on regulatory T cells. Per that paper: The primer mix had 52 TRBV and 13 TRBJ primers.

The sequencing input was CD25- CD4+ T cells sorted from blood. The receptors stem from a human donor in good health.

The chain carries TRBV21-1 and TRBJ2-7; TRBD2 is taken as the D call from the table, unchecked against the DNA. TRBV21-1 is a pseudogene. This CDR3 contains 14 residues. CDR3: CASSLRTSDHEQYF. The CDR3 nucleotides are TGTGCCAGCAGCTTAAGGACTAGCGATCACGAGCAGTACTTC.

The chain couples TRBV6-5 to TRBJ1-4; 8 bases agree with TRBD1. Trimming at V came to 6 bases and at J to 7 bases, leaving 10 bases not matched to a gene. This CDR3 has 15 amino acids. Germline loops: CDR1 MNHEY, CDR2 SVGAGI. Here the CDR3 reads CASRMQGAGGEKLFF. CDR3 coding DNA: TGTGCCAGCAGGATGCAGGGGGCCGGGGGTGAAAAACTGTTTTTT.

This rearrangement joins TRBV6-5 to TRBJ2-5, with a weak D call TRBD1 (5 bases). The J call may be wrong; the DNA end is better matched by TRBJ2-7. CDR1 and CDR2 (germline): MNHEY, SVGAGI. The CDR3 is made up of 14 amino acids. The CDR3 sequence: CASIPRWGGHEQYF. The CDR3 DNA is TGTGCCAGCATCCCCCGTTGGGGCGGCCACGAGCAGTACTTC.

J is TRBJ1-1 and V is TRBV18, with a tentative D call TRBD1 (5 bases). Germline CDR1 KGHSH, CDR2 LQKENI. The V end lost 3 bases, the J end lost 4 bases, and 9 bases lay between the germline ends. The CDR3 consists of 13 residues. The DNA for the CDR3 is TGTGCCAGCTCACCCCCAGGGCGCACTGAAGCTTTCTTT. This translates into CASSPPGRTEAFF.

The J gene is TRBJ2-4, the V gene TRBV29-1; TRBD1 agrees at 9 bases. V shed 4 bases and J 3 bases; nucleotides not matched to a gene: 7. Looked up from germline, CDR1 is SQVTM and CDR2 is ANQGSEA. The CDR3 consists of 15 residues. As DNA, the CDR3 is TGCAGCGTTGCTCGGGACAGGGCCTACAAAAACATTCAGTACTTC. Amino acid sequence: CSVARDRAYKNIQYF.

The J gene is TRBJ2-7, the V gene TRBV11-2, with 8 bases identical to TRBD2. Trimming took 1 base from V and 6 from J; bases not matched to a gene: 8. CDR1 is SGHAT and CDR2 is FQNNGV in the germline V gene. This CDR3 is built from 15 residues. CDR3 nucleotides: TGTGCCAGCAGCTTAGCCCGCGGGACTAGTGCCGAGCAGTACTTC. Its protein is CASSLARGTSAEQYF.

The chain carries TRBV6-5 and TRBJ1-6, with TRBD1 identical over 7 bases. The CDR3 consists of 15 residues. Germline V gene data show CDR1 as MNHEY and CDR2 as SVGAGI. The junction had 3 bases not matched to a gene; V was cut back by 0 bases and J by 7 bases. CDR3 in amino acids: CASSYSQGQNSPLHF. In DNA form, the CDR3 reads TGTGCCAGCAGTTACTCTCAGGGACAGAATTCACCCCTCCACTTT.

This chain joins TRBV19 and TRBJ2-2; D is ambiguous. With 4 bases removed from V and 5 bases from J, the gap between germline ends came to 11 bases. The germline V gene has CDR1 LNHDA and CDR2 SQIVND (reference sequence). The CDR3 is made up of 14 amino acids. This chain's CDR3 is CASSTPFGTGELFF. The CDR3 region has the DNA TGTGCCAGTAGTACTCCCTTCGGGACCGGGGAGCTGTTTTTT.

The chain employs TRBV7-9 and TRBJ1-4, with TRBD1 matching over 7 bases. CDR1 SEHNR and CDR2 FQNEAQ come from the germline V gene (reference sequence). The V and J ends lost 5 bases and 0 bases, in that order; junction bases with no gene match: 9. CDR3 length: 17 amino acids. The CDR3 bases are TGTGCCAGCAGCCCCGGACAGGTGCAAGCAACTAATGAAAAACTGTTTTTT. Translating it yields CASSPGQVQATNEKLFF.

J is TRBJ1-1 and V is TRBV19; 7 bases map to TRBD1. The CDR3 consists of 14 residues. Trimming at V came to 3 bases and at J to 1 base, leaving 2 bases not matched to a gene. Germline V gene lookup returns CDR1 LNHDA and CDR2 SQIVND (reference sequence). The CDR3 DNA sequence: TGTGCCAGTAGTATTGACAGGGCGAACACTGAAGCTTTCTTT. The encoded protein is CASSIDRANTEAFF.

As DNA, the CDR3 is TGTGCCAGCAAACGGGTTACCGGGGAGCTGTTTTTT. Amino acid sequence: CASKRVTGELFF. The chain combines TRBV6-5 with TRBJ2-2; D is unresolved. Germline CDR1 and CDR2: MNHEY and SVGAGI. V lost 7 bases to trimming and J lost 5 bases, with 8 bases between them. The CDR3 consists of 12 residues.

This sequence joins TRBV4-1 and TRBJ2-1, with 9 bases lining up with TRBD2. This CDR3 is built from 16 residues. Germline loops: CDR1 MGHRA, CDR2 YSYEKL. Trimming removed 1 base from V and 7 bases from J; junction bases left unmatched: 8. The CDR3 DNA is TGCGCCAGCAGCCAAGCCCGCGGGGGGGCATATAATGAGCAGTTCTTC. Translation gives CASSQARGGAYNEQFF.

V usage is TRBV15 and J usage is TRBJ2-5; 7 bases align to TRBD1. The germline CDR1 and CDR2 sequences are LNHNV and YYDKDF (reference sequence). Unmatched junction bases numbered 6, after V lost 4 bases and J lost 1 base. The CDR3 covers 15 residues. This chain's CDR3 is CATSMGQLSQETQYF. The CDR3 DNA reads TGTGCCACCAGCATGGGACAGCTATCCCAAGAGACCCAGTACTTC. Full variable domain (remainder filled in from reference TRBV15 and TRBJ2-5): DAMVIQNPRYQVTQFGKPVTLSCSQTLNHNVMYWYQQKSSQAPKLLFHYYDKDFNNEADTPDNFQSRRPNTSFCFLDIRSPGLGDTAMYLCATSMGQLSQETQYFGPGTRLLVL.

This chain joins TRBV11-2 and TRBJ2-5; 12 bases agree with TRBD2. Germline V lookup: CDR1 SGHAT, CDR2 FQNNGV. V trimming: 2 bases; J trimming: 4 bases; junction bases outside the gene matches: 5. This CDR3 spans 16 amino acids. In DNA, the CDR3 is TGTGCCAGCAGCTTAAGTAGACTAGCGGGGGTAGAGACCCAGTACTTC. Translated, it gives CASSLSRLAGVETQYF.

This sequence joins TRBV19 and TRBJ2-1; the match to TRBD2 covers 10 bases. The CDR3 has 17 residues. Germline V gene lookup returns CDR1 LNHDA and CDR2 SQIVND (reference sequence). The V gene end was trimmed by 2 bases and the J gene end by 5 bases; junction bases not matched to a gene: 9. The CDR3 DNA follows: TGTGCCAGTAGTATAATCCGGACTAGCGGTGCACACAATGAGCAGTTCTTC. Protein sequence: CASSIIRTSGAHNEQFF.

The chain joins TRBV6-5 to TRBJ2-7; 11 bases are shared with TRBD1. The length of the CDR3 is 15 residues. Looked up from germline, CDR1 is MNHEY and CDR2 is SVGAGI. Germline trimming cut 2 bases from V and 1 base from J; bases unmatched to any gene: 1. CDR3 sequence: CASSYRDRGSYEQYF. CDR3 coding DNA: TGTGCCAGCAGTTACCGGGACAGGGGGTCCTACGAGCAGTACTTC.

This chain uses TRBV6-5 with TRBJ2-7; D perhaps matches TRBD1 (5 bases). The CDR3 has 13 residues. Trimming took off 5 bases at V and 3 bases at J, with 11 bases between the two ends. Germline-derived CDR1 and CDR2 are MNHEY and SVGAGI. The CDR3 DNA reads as TGTGCCAGCAGTCAGACAGTCTACTACGAGCAGTACTTC. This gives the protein CASSQTVYYEQYF.

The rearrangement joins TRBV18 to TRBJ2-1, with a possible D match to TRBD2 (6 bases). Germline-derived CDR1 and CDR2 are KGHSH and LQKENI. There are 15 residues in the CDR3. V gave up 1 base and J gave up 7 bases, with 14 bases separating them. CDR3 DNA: TGTGCCAGCTCACCACGCGGAGGGACTTTGAATGAGCAGTTCTTC. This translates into CASSPRGGTLNEQFF.

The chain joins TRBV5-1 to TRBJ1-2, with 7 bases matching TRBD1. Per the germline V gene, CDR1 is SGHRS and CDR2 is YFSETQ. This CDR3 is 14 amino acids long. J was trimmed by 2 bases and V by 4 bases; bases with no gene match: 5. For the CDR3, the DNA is TGCGCCAGCAGCCCCCAGACAGGGAACTATGGCTACACCTTC. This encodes CASSPQTGNYGYTF.